Shown below are 22 T cell receptor beta chains from a single sample sequenced in a study of Ad26.COV2.S vaccination and SARS-CoV-2 variants. Treatment defined: roughly 19 received Ad26.COV2.S at low or high dose, single or two shots; 5 received placebo; per-sample allocation not given. Sample collection was performed on day 63 after the first vaccine or placebo injection. Clones were read by immunoSEQ multiplex PCR, and TCRdb kept only the in-frame ones, dropping some. Among some 390,000 clones listed, approximately 89% were seen once. The sample was peripheral blood, taken in a trial of Ad26.COV2.S vaccine versus placebo. These receptors came from a person aged 18-65 years who received the Ad26.COV2.S COVID-19 vaccine or a placebo.

V gene TRBV2 combines with J gene TRBJ1-6, with a possible D match to TRBD1 (5 bases). V was shortened by 7 bases and J by 10 bases, with 20 bases between the two germline ends. The CDR3 has 15 amino acids. Germline CDR1 reads SNHLY; CDR2 reads FYNNEI. CDR3 bases: TGTGCCAGCACCTGGTCGACAGCAGGATGGTCACCCCTCCACTTT. Protein sequence: CASTWSTAGWSPLHF. Looking up the rest from reference TRBV2 and TRBJ1-6 gives the full variable domain: EPEVTQTPSHQVTQMGQEVILRCVPISNHLYFYWYRQILGQKVEFLVSFYNNEISEKSEIFDDQFSVERPDGSNFTLKIRSTKLEDSAMYFCASTWSTAGWSPLHFGNGTRLTVT.

The rearrangement joins TRBV6-6 to TRBJ2-7; the D gene is possibly TRBD1 (5 bases). Germline lookup yields CDR1 MNHNY and CDR2 SVGAGI (reference sequence). V shed 5 bases and J shed 4 bases, with 12 bases lying between them. CDR3 length: 13 amino acids. CDR3 DNA sequence: TGTGCCAGCAGTACCCCGGACATATACGAGCAGTACTTC. This encodes CASSTPDIYEQYF.

On this clone: Other DNA sequences in this sample translate to the same CDR3. The V call is TRBV19, the J call TRBJ1-6; TRBD1 aligns across 8 bases. Germline lookup yields CDR1 LNHDA and CDR2 SQIVND (reference sequence). The CDR3 is made up of 16 amino acids. Trimming removed 4 bases from V and 0 bases from J; junction bases left unmatched: 2. CDR3 loop: CASSRDRSSYNSPLHF. The CDR3 DNA sequence: TGTGCCAGTAGTAGGGACAGGAGCTCCTATAATTCACCCCTCCACTTT.

V and J are TRBV4-1 and TRBJ1-1, with D perhaps matching TRBD1 (5 bases). The V end was cut by 6 bases, the J end by 1 base, with 12 bases between. CDR3 length equals 14 residues. Per the germline V gene, CDR1 is MGHRA and CDR2 is YSYEKL. This CDR3 reads CASRGVLRNTEAFF. The DNA of the CDR3 is TGCGCCAGCAGGGGGGTGTTGAGGAACACTGAAGCTTTCTTT.

Comments on this clone: Additional DNA sequences in this sample encode the identical CDR3. The rearrangement uses TRBV2 and TRBJ1-5; TRBD1 is a possible D gene (5 bases). In germline, CDR1 is SNHLY, CDR2 FYNNEI. The V end was cut by 6 bases, the J end by 3 bases, with 9 bases between. The CDR3 loop spans 13 amino acids. The CDR3 DNA reads as TGTGCCAGCAGCGACAGTTACAATCAGCCCCAGCATTTT. The encoded protein is CASSDSYNQPQHF. The variable domain in full, with the rest retrieved from reference TRBV2 and TRBJ1-5, is EPEVTQTPSHQVTQMGQEVILRCVPISNHLYFYWYRQILGQKVEFLVSFYNNEISEKSEIFDDQFSVERPDGSNFTLKIRSTKLEDSAMYFCASSDSYNQPQHFGDGTRLSIL.

The chain uses TRBV9 and TRBJ1-5, with a possible D match to TRBD1 (5 bases). Germline CDR1 and CDR2: SGDLS and YYNGEE. The V and J ends lost 7 bases and 7 bases respectively, with 12 bases between them. The CDR3 has 12 residues. Here the CDR3 reads CASGVGEQPQHF. The CDR3 coding sequence is TGTGCCAGCGGGGTGGGGGAACAGCCCCAGCATTTT. The full variable domain, rest sourced from reference TRBV9 and TRBJ1-5, is DSGVTQTPKHLITATGQRVTLRCSPRSGDLSVYWYQQSLDQGLQFLIQYYNGEERAKGNILERFSAQQFPDLHSELNLSSLELGDSALYFCASGVGEQPQHFGDGTRLSIL.

This chain connects TRBV30 to TRBJ1-6, with 7 positions matching TRBD1. Unmatched junction bases numbered 13, after V lost 4 bases and J lost 10 bases. The CDR3 contains 15 residues. The germline CDR1 and CDR2 sequences are GTSNPN and SVGIG (reference sequence). CDR3 DNA: TGTGCCTGGACCAGAGGGGGGACAGCAGGGTCACCCCTCCACTTT. Amino acids: CAWTRGGTAGSPLHF.

V is TRBV4-1 and J is TRBJ2-1; 8 nucleotides agree with TRBD2. CDR1 is MGHRA and CDR2 is YSYEKL in the germline V gene. Trimming took 4 bases from V and 0 from J; bases not matched to a gene: 8. The CDR3 loop spans 17 amino acids. CDR3 nucleotides: TGCGCCAGCAGCCGAGACGTAGCGGGGAGCTCCTACAATGAGCAGTTCTTC. It yields the protein CASSRDVAGSSYNEQFF.

The sample holds one count of this clone. The genes are TRBV29-1 and TRBJ2-7, with D perhaps matching TRBD1 (6 bases). Germline V CDR1 and CDR2: SQVTM, ANQGSEA. Trimming removed 3 bases at V and 7 bases at J, with 16 bases between. CDR3 length: 13 residues. CDR3 loop: CSVEIQGLREQYF. The DNA for the CDR3 is TGCAGCGTTGAGATTCAGGGGCTACGAGAGCAGTACTTC.

The chain couples TRBV28 to TRBJ2-2; D may correspond to TRBD1 or TRBD2 (7 bases each). This CDR3 has 16 amino acids. V lost 4 bases and J 4 bases, leaving 16 bases between the germline ends. Germline CDR1 is MDHEN and CDR2 is SYDVKM. Written as DNA, the CDR3 is TGTGCCAGCAGTTCCCCCCCAGGGGGGGCCACCGGGGAGCTGTTTTTT. Protein: CASSSPPGGATGELFF.

The V and J genes are TRBV28 and TRBJ2-7; 9 positions agree with TRBD2. The germline CDR1 and CDR2 sequences are MDHEN and SYDVKM. CDR3 length: 15 amino acids. The V and J ends lost 10 bases and 0 bases, in that order; junction bases with no gene match: 10. The CDR3: CATMAGGLSSYEQYF. The CDR3 bases are TGTGCCACCATGGCGGGGGGGCTAAGCTCCTACGAGCAGTACTTC.

This clone appeared once. The V and J genes are TRBV19 and TRBJ2-1; TRBD2 is a possible D gene (6 bases). V dropped 3 bases and J dropped 8 bases, with 17 bases sitting between them. The CDR3 has 15 residues. CDR1 is LNHDA, CDR2 SQIVND, per germline (reference sequence). Here the CDR3 reads CASSIKKRAKHEQFF. CDR3 nucleotides: TGTGCCAGTAGTATTAAAAAGCGGGCCAAACATGAGCAGTTCTTC.

The V call is TRBV9, the J call TRBJ2-3, with 9 bases aligning to TRBD1. The CDR3 totals 16 residues. V lost 2 bases, J lost 4 bases, and 8 bases stayed unmatched. Germline loops: CDR1 SGDLS, CDR2 YYNGEE. The CDR3 loop is CASSVATGGGSDTQYF. Written as DNA, the CDR3 is TGTGCCAGCAGCGTGGCGACAGGGGGAGGCTCAGATACGCAGTATTTT.

This chain connects TRBV28 to TRBJ2-5, with D uncertain. Trimming pared 3 bases from V and 1 base from J, leaving 12 bases between. Germline V lookup: CDR1 MDHEN, CDR2 SYDVKM. This CDR3 contains 15 residues. The CDR3 region has the DNA TGTGCCAGCAGTTTTTCCGGCGGTTCCCAAGAGACCCAGTACTTC. This translates into CASSFSGGSQETQYF.

The rearrangement uses TRBV13 and TRBJ1-4, with TRBD1 identical over 8 bases. CDR1 and CDR2 (germline): PRHDT, FYEKMQ (reference sequence). This CDR3 comprises 17 residues. Trimming removed 5 bases from V and 5 bases from J; junction bases left unmatched: 13. Here the CDR3 reads CASSQSHLGQGNEKLFF. CDR3 coding DNA: TGTGCCAGCAGCCAGAGCCACCTCGGACAGGGAAATGAAAAACTGTTTTTT.

The chain joins TRBV7-9 to TRBJ2-5; D is uncertain. The ends were cut back, 6 bases at V and 5 bases at J, with 16 bases in the middle. The CDR3 has 14 amino acids. Germline CDR1 reads SEHNR; CDR2 reads FQNEAQ (reference sequence). CDR3: CASSPSAPGETQYF. The CDR3 DNA is TGTGCCAGCAGTCCCTCGGCGCCTGGGGAGACCCAGTACTTC.

The chain is built from TRBV2 and TRBJ2-5, with D tentatively TRBD2 (6 bases). CDR3 length equals 15 residues. Trimming left V 7 bases short and J 4 bases short, with 19 bases between. In germline, CDR1 is SNHLY, CDR2 FYNNEI. CDR3 region: CASTLGTLTGETQYF. CDR3 in DNA: TGTGCCAGCACCCTGGGGACTTTAACGGGAGAGACCCAGTACTTC.

J is TRBJ2-7 and V is TRBV3-1 (or the pseudogene TRBV3-2); 8 bases line up with TRBD1. Germline values: CDR1 LGHDT, CDR2 YNNKEL (reference sequence). CDR3 length equals 13 residues. V trimming: 3 bases; J trimming: 4 bases; junction bases outside the gene matches: 2. CDR3 in amino acids: CASSHGQGYEQYF. In DNA form, the CDR3 reads TGTGCCAGCAGCCACGGACAGGGATACGAGCAGTACTTC.

This chain joins TRBV3-1 (or the pseudogene TRBV3-2) and TRBJ2-7; D is unclear. V was pared by 5 bases and J by 2 bases, with 4 bases between. This CDR3 region has 11 residues. In germline, CDR1 is LGHDT, CDR2 YNNKEL (reference sequence). CDR3 bases: TGTGCCAGCAGCACTCCCTACGAGCAGTACTTC. It is translated as CASSTPYEQYF.

The rearrangement joins TRBV28 to TRBJ2-5; D is possibly TRBD2 (5 bases). Per germline, CDR1 MDHEN and CDR2 SYDVKM. V dropped 5 bases and J dropped 1 base, with 17 bases sitting between them. The CDR3 is 16 residues long. CDR3 in DNA: TGTGCCAGCAGTGGACGAGCGGTTGGACCCCAAGAGACCCAGTACTTC. Protein product: CASSGRAVGPQETQYF.

The rearrangement joins TRBV27 to TRBJ2-1, with 13 bases aligning to TRBD2. Germline values: CDR1 MNHEY, CDR2 SMNVEV (reference sequence). The CDR3 totals 18 residues. V shed 3 bases, J shed 4 bases, and the junction held 9 bases outside the gene matches. CDR3 bases: TGTGCCAGCAGTTTCACTGGACTAGCGGGAGCGATGTACAATGAGCAGTTCTTC. This sequence encodes CASSFTGLAGAMYNEQFF.

This chain joins TRBV7-3 and TRBJ1-2; possibly TRBD1 for D (6 bases). Trimming took off 5 bases at V and 2 bases at J, with 15 bases between the two ends. This CDR3 has 15 amino acids. Germline V gene data show CDR1 as SGHTA and CDR2 as FQGTGA. DNA for the CDR3: TGTGCCAGCAGCCCCACCGGGACACCCAACTATGGCTACACCTTC. It encodes CASSPTGTPNYGYTF.